Given below is one T cell receptor beta chain in context. Donors, healthy HIV-negative adults, lacked recent acute infections or vaccinations. The length of the CDR3 is 14 residues. Germline-derived CDR1 and CDR2 are MGHRA and YSYEKL. With 3 bases removed from V and 4 bases from J, the gap between germline ends came to 12 bases. Several immunoSEQ plates received, in even portions, the genomic DNA of each subset. Clones were read by immunoSEQ multiplex PCR, and TCRdb kept only the in-frame ones, dropping some. Of under 1,100,000 clones in the sample, about 80% were seen once. The sample comes from a study of shared clonotypes between healthy human individuals. At the level of the study: Plates per donor: three CD4 naive, three CD4 memory, two CD8 naive, one CD8 memory.

Sequenced input: memory CD4+ T cells sorted from blood. Specified subset: CD45RA-negative fraction. The chain is built from TRBV4-1 and TRBJ2-5; weak D call: TRBD2 (6 bases). This sequence was found in a man younger than 35 in good health. In DNA form, the CDR3 reads TGCGCCAGCAGCCACCCTGGGGGGAGAGAGACCCAGTACTTC. Translated, it gives CASSHPGGRETQYF.